The 11 T cell receptor beta chains below all came from one sample that was sequenced in a study of spatial heterogeneity in lung cancer. Time point here: sample taken at primary tumor resection. Sequencing was performed on whole RNA extracted from tumor and nontumor lung tissue, or from frozen PBMC, and the material was left unsorted. TCRdb re-called the 5' RACE reads through MiXCR, storing one row per CDR3 protein. Here the sample spans nearly 50,000 distinct CDR3 sequences, 7.6% being singletons. The material was PBMCs, obtained at surgery. The receptors were gathered from a female donor with early-stage non-small cell lung cancer.

This clonotype has a count of ten or more. This chain connects TRBV20-1 to TRBJ2-7; 8 bases agree with TRBD2. Per the germline V gene, CDR1 is DFQATT and CDR2 is SNEGSKA (reference sequence). V was pared by 3 bases and J by 3 bases, with 16 bases of the junction left unmatched. CDR3 length: 17 amino acids. CDR3 amino acids: CSARGTGGGRDFYEQYF. In nucleotides, the CDR3 is TGCAGTGCTAGGGGGACGGGCGGGGGGCGAGATTTCTACGAGCAGTACTTC.

By sample fraction, this clonotype is medium-sized (0.01 to 0.1%). The chain has TRBV6-2 or TRBV6-3 and TRBJ2-7; weak D call: TRBD2 (6 bases). Germline CDR1 MNHEY, CDR2 SVGEGT. The V end lost 4 bases, the J end lost 1 base, and 14 bases lay between the germline ends. This CDR3 is built from 15 residues. In DNA form, the CDR3 reads TGTGCCAGCAGTTCCTACCTAGCGAATTCCTACGAGCAGTACTTC. It is translated as CASSSYLANSYEQYF.

This clonotype occurred a few times. The CDR3 DNA follows: TGTGCCAGCAGTTACACCAACACCTACGAGCAGTACTTC. This translates into CASSYTNTYEQYF. The rearrangement joins TRBV6-2 or TRBV6-3 to TRBJ2-7; D is unclear. Trimming removed 2 bases at V and 2 bases at J, with 7 bases between. The V gene's germline CDR1 is MNHEY and CDR2 SVGEGT. CDR3 length equals 13 residues.

This clonotype was seen a few times. The chain couples TRBV6-6 to TRBJ2-7; 9 nucleotides match TRBD1. With V trimmed by 0 bases and J by 1 base, 1 base remained unmatched. The CDR3 covers 15 residues. Germline CDR1 and CDR2: MNHNY and SVGAGI (reference sequence). The CDR3 protein is CASSYSGTGSYEQYF. The CDR3 region has the DNA TGTGCCAGCAGTTACTCCGGGACAGGGTCCTACGAGCAGTACTTC.

This clonotype showed up many times. The CDR3 bases are TGTGCCAGCAGTTTAGACAGGGGGCTTAATTCACCCCTCCACTTT. This codes for CASSLDRGLNSPLHF. The chain is built from TRBV12-3 or TRBV12-4 and TRBJ1-6, with 9 bases identical to TRBD1. CDR3 size: 15 residues. V gave up 1 base and J gave up 6 bases; unmatched junction bases: 1.

This clonotype was picked up many times. V is TRBV11-3 and J is TRBJ2-5; TRBD2 aligns across 7 bases. The CDR3 runs 14 residues. Germline V gives CDR1 SGHNT, CDR2 YENEEA. V lost 5 bases and J lost 2; bases outside the gene matches: 5. The CDR3 DNA follows: TGTGCCAGCAGCCCCGGGCGGGGGCAAGAGACCCAGTACTTC. Amino acid sequence: CASSPGRGQETQYF.

This clonotype was detected ten times or more. V usage is TRBV6-2 or TRBV6-3 and J usage is TRBJ2-3, with 11 bases that match TRBD2. The length of the CDR3 is 17 residues. V was clipped by 2 bases and J by 6 bases; unmatched bases: 10. The V gene's germline CDR1 is MNHEY and CDR2 SVGEGT. The CDR3 DNA reads TGTGCCAGCAGTTACGGTAGCGGGGGGGCCAGTGGCGATACGCAGTATTTT. Translation: CASSYGSGGASGDTQYF.

This clonotype was found a few times. The J gene is TRBJ2-7, the V gene TRBV24-1; no reliable D call. CDR3 length: 12 amino acids. Trimming removed 8 bases from V and 0 bases from J, with 7 bases in between. Germline assignment: CDR1 KGHDR and CDR2 SFDVKD. The CDR3 protein is CATTHSSYEQYF. The CDR3 DNA reads TGTGCCACCACTCATAGCTCCTACGAGCAGTACTTC.

The chain couples TRBV14 to TRBJ2-2; D remains ambiguous. From germline, CDR1 is SGHDN and CDR2 FVKESK. V was clipped by 8 bases and J by 0 bases, with 10 bases between them. The CDR3 runs to 14 residues. The CDR3 bases are TGTGCCAGCTCGCGTCTAACGAACACCGGGGAGCTGTTTTTT. Protein: CASSRLTNTGELFF.

This clonotype came up a few times. The chain joins TRBV7-9 to TRBJ2-7; TRBD2 agrees at 8 bases. Germline assignment: CDR1 SEHNR and CDR2 FQNEAQ (reference sequence). The CDR3 is 15 residues long. V shed 5 bases, J shed 2 bases, and the junction held 8 bases outside the gene matches. CDR3 sequence: CASSLLGGGTYEQYF. The CDR3 nucleotides are TGTGCCAGCAGCCTACTCGGCGGGGGGACCTACGAGCAGTACTTC.

This clonotype was counted ten times or more. The V and J genes are TRBV30 and TRBJ1-1; no reliable D call. Germline V CDR1 and CDR2: GTSNPN, SVGIG (reference sequence). The ends were cut back, 3 bases at V and 7 bases at J, with 9 bases in the middle. The CDR3 contains 11 residues. Here the CDR3 reads CAWRAGVEAFF. CDR3 DNA sequence: TGTGCCTGGAGGGCAGGAGTTGAAGCTTTCTTT.